Listed below are T cell receptor beta chains from one sample, sequenced in a study of response to subunit inactivated influenza vaccine. In TCRdb, the RT-PCR reads were re-called with MiXCR into one record per CDR3 protein. This table has over 650,000 distinct CDR3 sequences, about 18% appearing once. The sample consisted of PBMCs from blood, taken roughly 5 days after vaccination. The receptors stem from a man between 50 and 59 years old who received an inactivated influenza vaccine. The conserved cysteine and the conserved F or W are not part of the CDR3 here.

CDR3aa,v_gene
ASMNRESSYEQY,TRBV12-3/TRBV12-4
ASSQDKYYEQY,TRBV4-3
ASSLIRTGAYGYT,TRBV28
ASSSGIPLSYEQY,TRBV27
ASSLQGARTGIAGELF,TRBV4-3
ASSLGSGIWEQY,TRBV7-2
ATSAGGFRYNEQF,TRBV15
ASSQGGWGRGELF,TRBV4-1
ASSLDGLGQGMAGELF,TRBV5-6
ASSLTGGRNQPQH,TRBV5-1
ASSIEQGYEQY,TRBV28
ASSQVDIHNEQF,TRBV4-1
SAFPDRNTQY,TRBV20-1
ASSLGTSGLETQY,TRBV12-3/TRBV12-4
ASSYSFAATGVQY,TRBV6-5
ASSLGGAGATSLQY,TRBV11-2
ASRPRAGDLTGELF,TRBV12-3/TRBV12-4
ASSELTSYEQY,TRBV2